These 19 T cell receptor beta chains share one sample of origin, sequenced in a study of blood T cell repertoires in COVID-19. The assay was immunoSEQ multiplex PCR, and TCRdb's table has in-frame clones only and misses some. The top ten clones hold around 12% of a sample with 400,000 to 450,000 clones, approximately 90% of them seen once. Sequenced input: peripheral blood. The source is a woman aged 50 to 60 with COVID-19, enrolled during active disease.

The chain employs TRBV6-5 and TRBJ1-6; TRBD1 is a possible D gene (6 bases). V was pared by 6 bases and J by 10 bases, with 16 bases between. The germline gives CDR1 MNHEY, CDR2 SVGAGI. CDR3 length equals 14 residues. The CDR3 region is CASSSDRFRSPLHF. The CDR3, as DNA: TGTGCCAGCAGCAGTGACAGGTTTCGATCACCCCTCCACTTT.

The rearrangement joins TRBV7-2 to TRBJ1-2, with 7 bases lining up with TRBD1. V lost 4 bases to trimming and J lost 4 bases; unmatched junction nucleotides: 9. CDR1 and CDR2 from the germline V gene are SGHTA and FQGNSA. The CDR3 length is 15 residues. The DNA of the CDR3 is TGTGCCAGCAGCTCCCGACAGGGCCCGAGCTATGGCTACACCTTC. Translating it yields CASSSRQGPSYGYTF.

The rearrangement links TRBV4-2 to TRBJ2-1, with 11 bases lining up with TRBD2. CDR1 and CDR2 from the germline V gene are LGHNA and YNFKEQ. The trim removed 0 bases at V and 0 bases at J, leaving 13 bases unmatched. This CDR3 has 21 amino acids. CDR3 residues: CASSQDRGASGGSGSYNEQFF. In DNA form, the CDR3 reads TGTGCCAGCAGCCAAGACCGCGGGGCTAGCGGGGGGTCCGGCTCCTACAATGAGCAGTTCTTC.

This clone has just one count. The rearrangement uses TRBV19 and TRBJ1-2, with D perhaps TRBD1 (5 bases). This CDR3 contains 13 residues. Germline assignment: CDR1 LNHDA and CDR2 SQIVND (reference sequence). Deletions cut 2 bases from V and 2 bases from J, with 6 bases between. The CDR3 DNA is TGTGCCAGTAGTATACGACAGAACTATGGCTACACCTTC. Protein product: CASSIRQNYGYTF.

This chain links TRBV2 with TRBJ2-7; 8 bases map to TRBD2. CDR1 is SNHLY and CDR2 is FYNNEI in the germline V gene. The CDR3 totals 15 residues. V shed 6 bases and J 3 bases; nucleotides not matched to a gene: 10. The CDR3 here is CASRGGSGNNYEQYF. In DNA form, the CDR3 reads TGTGCCAGCAGGGGAGGTAGCGGGAACAACTACGAGCAGTACTTC. Full variable domain (outside the CDR3, taken from reference TRBV2 and TRBJ2-7): EPEVTQTPSHQVTQMGQEVILRCVPISNHLYFYWYRQILGQKVEFLVSFYNNEISEKSEIFDDQFSVERPDGSNFTLKIRSTKLEDSAMYFCASRGGSGNNYEQYFGPGTRLTVT.

On this clone: Additional DNA sequences in this sample encode the identical CDR3. The rearrangement joins TRBV3-1 (or the pseudogene TRBV3-2) to TRBJ1-3; D unclear. The CDR3 sequence is 13 residues long. Trimming left V 5 bases short and J 0 bases short, with 5 bases between. The germline gives CDR1 LGHDT, CDR2 YNNKEL (reference sequence). The CDR3 sequence is CASSSDSGNTIYF. CDR3 DNA sequence: TGTGCCAGCAGCTCAGACTCTGGAAACACCATATATTTT.

The chain carries TRBV27 and TRBJ1-4, with 8 bases aligning to TRBD1. Germline CDR1 reads MNHEY; CDR2 reads SMNVEV (reference sequence). Unmatched junction bases numbered 3, after V lost 3 bases and J lost 6 bases. This CDR3 has 14 residues. The DNA for the CDR3 is TGTGCCAGCAGTTTGCAGGGGGCCCATGAAAAACTGTTTTTT. It codes for CASSLQGAHEKLFF.

The V and J genes are TRBV27 and TRBJ2-1; TRBD1 matches at 8 bases. The CDR3 has 12 amino acids. V trimming: 11 bases; J trimming: 7 bases; junction bases outside the gene matches: 7. Germline V gives CDR1 MNHEY, CDR2 SMNVEV (reference sequence). This CDR3 is CAVGQGGNEQFF. The CDR3 nucleotides are TGTGCCGTCGGACAGGGAGGAAATGAGCAGTTCTTC.

V gene TRBV7-9 combines with J gene TRBJ1-1; 7 bases align to TRBD1. J gave up 4 bases and V 8 bases, and 4 bases lay outside the gene matches. The CDR3 contains 12 residues. CDR1 is SEHNR, CDR2 FQNEAQ, per germline (reference sequence). The CDR3 sequence is CASGGDSTEAFF. In DNA form, the CDR3 reads TGTGCCAGCGGCGGGGACAGCACTGAAGCTTTCTTT. Full variable domain (rest looked up from reference TRBV7-9 and TRBJ1-1): DTGVSQNPRHKITKRGQNVTFRCDPISEHNRLYWYRQTLGQGPEFLTYFQNEAQLEKSRLLSDRFSAERPKGSFSTLEIQRTEQGDSAMYLCASGGDSTEAFFGQGTRLTVV.

The chain links TRBV5-1 to TRBJ2-2, with a weak D call TRBD1 (5 bases). Germline CDR1 and CDR2: SGHRS and YFSETQ. Trimming took 4 bases from V and 6 from J, leaving 19 bases between them. The CDR3 length is 16 residues. Here the CDR3 DNA reads TGCGCCAGCAGCCTGACCCAGGGAATAGGCGCCGGGGAGCTGTTTTTT. Translating gives CASSLTQGIGAGELFF.

For the CDR3, the DNA is TGTGCCTGGAGTGTAAACAGAGTGACTGAAGCTTTCTTT. This encodes CAWSVNRVTEAFF. The V gene is TRBV30, the J gene TRBJ1-1, with D unresolved. Deletions cut 0 bases from V and 5 bases from J, with 10 bases between. Germline V gene sequence: CDR1 GTSNPN, CDR2 SVGIG (reference sequence). This CDR3 has 13 residues.

The V and J genes are TRBV5-1 and TRBJ2-5; no definite D call. Trimming left V 2 bases short and J 2 bases short, with 4 bases between. Per the germline V gene, CDR1 is SGHRS and CDR2 is YFSETQ. The CDR3 contains 12 residues. This chain's CDR3 is CASSFPQETQYF. CDR3 DNA sequence: TGCGCCAGCAGCTTCCCTCAAGAGACCCAGTACTTC.

The rearrangement links TRBV3-1 (or the pseudogene TRBV3-2) to TRBJ1-1, with unresolved D. The CDR3 consists of 15 residues. Per germline, CDR1 LGHDT and CDR2 YNNKEL (reference sequence). The V end was cut by 5 bases, the J end by 1 base, with 14 bases between. The DNA of the CDR3 is TGTGCCAGCAGCACCCTCGGGCGGGGGAACACTGAAGCTTTCTTT. Protein product: CASSTLGRGNTEAFF.

This chain joins TRBV2 and TRBJ2-2; 8 positions agree with TRBD2. The length of the CDR3 is 16 residues. Germline V gene lookup returns CDR1 SNHLY and CDR2 FYNNEI. Trimming at V came to 7 bases and at J to 6 bases, leaving 13 bases not matched to a gene. The CDR3 DNA sequence: TGTGCCAGCACCGCGCGGGTTAGCGGGGCGTCCGGGGAGCTGTTTTTT. Its translation: CASTARVSGASGELFF.

V gene TRBV19 combines with J gene TRBJ1-5, with D possibly matching TRBD1 (5 bases). Trimming took off 3 bases at V and 3 bases at J, with 15 bases between the two ends. Germline CDR1 reads LNHDA; CDR2 reads SQIVND (reference sequence). This CDR3 comprises 16 residues. This CDR3 reads CASSMAAGIINQPQHF. The CDR3 DNA sequence: TGTGCCAGTAGTATGGCGGCAGGGATAATCAATCAGCCCCAGCATTTT.

The chain's CDR3 is CASSLVPNSYEQYF. The CDR3 DNA reads TGTGCCAGCAGCTTAGTCCCAAACTCCTACGAGCAGTACTTC. The chain carries TRBV7-9 and TRBJ2-7; D gene unclear. Looked up from germline, CDR1 is SEHNR and CDR2 is FQNEAQ (reference sequence). Trimming stripped 1 base from V and 0 bases from J, with 7 bases between. This CDR3 has 14 residues.

This chain joins TRBV2 and TRBJ2-1, with D maybe TRBD2 (5 bases). Germline V gene sequence: CDR1 SNHLY, CDR2 FYNNEI. The V gene lost 6 bases and the J gene lost 5 bases, with 14 bases spanning the gap. This CDR3 contains 14 residues. The CDR3 DNA reads TGTGCCAGCAGCCTGAGAGTGAGGGACAATGAGCAGTTCTTC. It translates to CASSLRVRDNEQFF. Full variable domain (rest looked up from reference TRBV2 and TRBJ2-1): EPEVTQTPSHQVTQMGQEVILRCVPISNHLYFYWYRQILGQKVEFLVSFYNNEISEKSEIFDDQFSVERPDGSNFTLKIRSTKLEDSAMYFCASSLRVRDNEQFFGPGTRLTVL.

The gene calls are TRBV29-1 and TRBJ2-7, with TRBD1 identical over 11 bases. The CDR3 consists of 12 residues. The V gene end was trimmed by 7 bases and the J gene end by 6 bases; junction bases not matched to a gene: 5. Germline V gene lookup returns CDR1 SQVTM and CDR2 ANQGSEA. The CDR3 reads CSGGTGGAEQYF. The CDR3 DNA reads TGCAGCGGCGGGACAGGGGGGGCCGAGCAGTACTTC.

Only one count was recorded for this clone. J is TRBJ2-5 and V is TRBV6-5; 10 nucleotides align to TRBD2. CDR1 is MNHEY, CDR2 SVGAGI, per germline. The CDR3 totals 14 residues. After removal of 8 bases from V and 6 bases from J, the junction contained 9 bases not matched to a gene. The CDR3 reads CASESGGAVKTQYF. As DNA, the CDR3 is TGTGCCAGCGAAAGCGGGGGGGCCGTGAAGACCCAGTACTTC.